The TCR beta chain described here comes from a study of identical twins. A template switching step contributed a universal primer site, while unique molecular identifiers were present in the cDNA. Using its own MiXCR run on the 5' RACE reads, TCRdb lists one record per CDR3 protein. The sample has some 790,000 distinct CDR3 sequences, about 18% seen once. The CDR3 length is 14 residues. V shed 5 bases and J shed 7 bases, with 15 bases lying between them. CDR1 and CDR2 (germline): KGHDR, SFDVKD. This clonotype was seen more than once but under ten times. The data were also submitted as part of a second study, on T cells expressing NK-cell markers.

This sequence originates from a woman aged 18-35 years in good health. This chain connects TRBV24-1 to TRBJ2-3; the D gene is possibly TRBD1 (7 bases). The sample was PBMCs. This CDR3 is CATSGGGGQNTQYF. Here the CDR3 DNA reads TGTGCCACCAGTGGCGGAGGGGGCCAAAATACGCAGTATTTT.